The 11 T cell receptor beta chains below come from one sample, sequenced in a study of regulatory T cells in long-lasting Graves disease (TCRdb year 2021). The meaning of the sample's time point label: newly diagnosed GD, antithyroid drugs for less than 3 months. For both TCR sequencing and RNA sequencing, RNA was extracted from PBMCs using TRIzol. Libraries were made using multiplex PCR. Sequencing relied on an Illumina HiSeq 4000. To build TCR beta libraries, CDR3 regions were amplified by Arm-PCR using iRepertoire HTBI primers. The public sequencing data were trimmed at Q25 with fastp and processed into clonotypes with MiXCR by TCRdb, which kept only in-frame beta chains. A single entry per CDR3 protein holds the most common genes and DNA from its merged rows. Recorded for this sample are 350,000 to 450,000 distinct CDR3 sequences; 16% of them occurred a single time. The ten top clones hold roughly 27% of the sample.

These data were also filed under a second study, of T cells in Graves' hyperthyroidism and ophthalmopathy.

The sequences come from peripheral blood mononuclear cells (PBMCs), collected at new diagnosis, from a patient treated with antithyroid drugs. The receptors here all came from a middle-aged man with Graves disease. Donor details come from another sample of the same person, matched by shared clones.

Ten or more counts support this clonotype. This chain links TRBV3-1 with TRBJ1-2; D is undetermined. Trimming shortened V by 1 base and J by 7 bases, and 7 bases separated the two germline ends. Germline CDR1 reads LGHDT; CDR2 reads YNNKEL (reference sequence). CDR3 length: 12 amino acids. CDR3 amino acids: CASSQARVGYTF. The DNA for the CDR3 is TGTGCCAGCAGCCAAGCCAGAGTTGGCTACACCTTC.

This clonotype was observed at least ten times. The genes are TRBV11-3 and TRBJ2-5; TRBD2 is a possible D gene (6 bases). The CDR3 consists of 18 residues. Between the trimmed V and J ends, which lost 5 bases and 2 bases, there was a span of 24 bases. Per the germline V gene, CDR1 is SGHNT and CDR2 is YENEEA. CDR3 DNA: TGTGCCAGCAGCCCATCTCCCTTTAGTTTAGCGGATCAAGAGACCCAGTACTTC. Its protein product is CASSPSPFSLADQETQYF.

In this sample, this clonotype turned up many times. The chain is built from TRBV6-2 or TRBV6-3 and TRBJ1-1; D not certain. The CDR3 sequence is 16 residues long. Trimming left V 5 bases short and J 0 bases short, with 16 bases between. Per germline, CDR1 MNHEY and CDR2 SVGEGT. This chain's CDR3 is CASSELGRPLNTEAFF. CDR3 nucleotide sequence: TGTGCCAGCAGTGAACTTGGGAGACCACTGAACACTGAAGCTTTCTTT.

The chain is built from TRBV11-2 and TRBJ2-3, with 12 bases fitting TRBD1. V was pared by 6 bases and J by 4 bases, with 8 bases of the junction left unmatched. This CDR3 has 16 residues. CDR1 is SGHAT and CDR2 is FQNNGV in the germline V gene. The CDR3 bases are TGTGCCAGCAGTGACGGGACAGGGGGCAGCGCAGATACGCAGTATTTT. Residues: CASSDGTGGSADTQYF.

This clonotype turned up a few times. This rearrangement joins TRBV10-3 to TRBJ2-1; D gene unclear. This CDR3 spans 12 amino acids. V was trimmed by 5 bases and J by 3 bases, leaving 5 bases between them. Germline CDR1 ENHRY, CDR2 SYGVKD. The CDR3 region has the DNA TGTGCCATCAGTCTGGTCTACAATGAGCAGTTCTTC. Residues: CAISLVYNEQFF.

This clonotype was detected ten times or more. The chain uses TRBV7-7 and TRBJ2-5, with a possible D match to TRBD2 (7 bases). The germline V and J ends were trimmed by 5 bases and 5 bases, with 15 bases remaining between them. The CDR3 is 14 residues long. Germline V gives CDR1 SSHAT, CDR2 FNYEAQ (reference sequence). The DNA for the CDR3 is TGTGCCAGCAGCGCCTTAGGGGGGGGGGAGACCCAGTACTTC. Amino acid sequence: CASSALGGGETQYF.

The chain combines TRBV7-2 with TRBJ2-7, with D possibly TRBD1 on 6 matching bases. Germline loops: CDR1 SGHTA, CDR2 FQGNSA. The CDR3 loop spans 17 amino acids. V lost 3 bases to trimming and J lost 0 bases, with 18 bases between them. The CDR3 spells CASSFPPGQDISYEQYF. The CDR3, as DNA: TGTGCCAGCAGCTTTCCCCCGGGACAAGATATCTCCTACGAGCAGTACTTC.

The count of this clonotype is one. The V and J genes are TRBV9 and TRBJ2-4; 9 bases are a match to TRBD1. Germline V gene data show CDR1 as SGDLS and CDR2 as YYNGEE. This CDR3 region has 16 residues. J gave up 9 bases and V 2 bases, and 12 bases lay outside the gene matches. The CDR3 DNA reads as TGTGCCAGCAGCGTGGGAGATGGACAGGGGTTTGCCATTCAGTACTTC. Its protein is CASSVGDGQGFAIQYF.

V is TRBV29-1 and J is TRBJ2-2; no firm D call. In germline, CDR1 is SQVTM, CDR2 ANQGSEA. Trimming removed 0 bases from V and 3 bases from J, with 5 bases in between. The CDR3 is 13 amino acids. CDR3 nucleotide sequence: TGCAGCGTTGAAGAGCGTTACACCGGGGAGCTGTTTTTT. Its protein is CSVEERYTGELFF.

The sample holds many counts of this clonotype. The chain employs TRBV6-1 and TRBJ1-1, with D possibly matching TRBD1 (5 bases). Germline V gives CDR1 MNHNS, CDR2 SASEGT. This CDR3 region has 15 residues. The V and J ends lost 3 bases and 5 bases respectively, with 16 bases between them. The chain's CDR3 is CASSDRQRSGTEAFF. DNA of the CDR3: TGTGCCAGCAGTGACAGACAGCGTTCGGGGACTGAAGCTTTCTTT.

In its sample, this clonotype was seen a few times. For the CDR3, the DNA is TGTGCCAGCAGTTTGGACTCCGGTGGCTACACCTTC. Translating gives CASSLDSGGYTF. This chain joins TRBV28 and TRBJ1-2, with D unresolved. The CDR3 covers 12 residues. V gave up 3 bases and J gave up 7 bases, with 9 bases separating them. Germline V lookup: CDR1 MDHEN, CDR2 SYDVKM.